This T cell receptor beta chain is drawn from a study of early T cells in non-severe SARS-CoV-2 infection (dated by TCRdb to the early 2020s). Broadly, across the study: Bulk RNA from unsorted whole blood was used for TCR sequencing, so alpha and beta chains could not be paired.

The study was a case-control design nested within a healthcare worker cohort in London, UK, with weekly nasopharyngeal swab PCR tests and blood sampling. Healthcare workers were enrolled in the week of the UK lockdown, from 23 to 31 March 2020, and were followed every week for up to roughly 15 weeks. Results the study describes overall, beyond this receptor: VDJdb matching was skewed toward anti-spike CD8 responses and likely underestimated virus-specific expansions by missing private and CD4 specificities.

Here V drops 3 bases and J drops 0 bases, and the junction holds 6 bases not matched to any gene. CDR1 and CDR2 were assigned from the germline V gene as MGHRA and YSYEKL. The CDR3 covers 16 residues, taking in both the cysteine and the phenylalanine. Only the CDR3 portion is preserved as DNA: 48 bases, with reading frame beginning at the first base. The library was built by means of 5' RACE. Instrument used: NextSeq 500. Unique molecular identifiers were attached to individual cDNA molecules in the TCR library protocol so that sequencing error and PCR bias could be corrected. Both TCR alpha and beta chains were sequenced, and tight co-correlation was observed between alpha and beta sequence abundances in each sample. Per the authors' processing: V gene, J gene and CDR3 annotation of TCR sequences was performed with Decombinator V4. TCRs were defined as expanded if a significant change between any two time points was detected under a Poisson model with p below 0.0001. TCR abundances were normalised to the total number of TCRs sequenced in each sample and reported as counts per million. TRAV1-2 paired with TRAJ12, TRAJ20 or TRAJ33 defined MAIT TCRs, while TRAV10 paired with TRAJ18 defined iNKT TCRs. VDJdb, accessed 1 November 2021, was searched for CMV, EBV and SARS-CoV-2 annotated TCRs, with TCRs annotated for multiple antigens excluded. TCRdb reprocessing: public reads trimmed at Q25 with fastp, clones called with MiXCR, in-frame beta chains kept. Rows are combined by CDR3 protein, so each entry shows the most common genes and DNA. TCRdb, rather than the study authors, made the V and J calls. This sample holds roughly 57,000 distinct CDR3 sequences; about 13% were observed only once. The biggest ten clones account for approximately 8.5% of the sample.

This clonotype turned up a few times. No cognate antigen has been identified for it. No qualities accompany the bases; no much larger clone lies one base away. This TCR came from an adult who was a healthcare worker with PCR-confirmed SARS-CoV-2 infection or an uninfected control (not recorded which). Here the sequenced sample was whole blood, taken at baseline. This chain joins TRBV4-1 to TRBJ2-5, with TRBD2 identical over 8 junction bases. The DNA reads TGCGCCAGCAGCCAGAGCGGGGGCGCGTACCAAGAGACCCAGTACTTC. Its product reads: CASSQSGGAYQETQYF.